The 6 T cell receptor beta chains below were found in one sample sequenced in a study of cytomegalovirus exposure and HLA in healthy donors. The study ran its PCR with 60 Vbeta and 13 Jbeta primers. Produced via immunoSEQ multiplex PCR; TCRdb's table is partial and in-frame only. This sample has some 140,000 clones, with roughly three quarters found just once. Sequenced sample: PBMCs. The receptor set was obtained from a man aged 25-45 years in good health and CMV-seronegative.

The chain is built from TRBV7-2 and TRBJ2-1; 8 bases are a match to TRBD2. V was clipped by 3 bases and J by 8 bases; unmatched bases: 9. CDR3 length equals 15 residues. Germline lookup yields CDR1 SGHTA and CDR2 FQGNSA. The DNA for the CDR3 is TGTGCCAGCAGCTTTCCGAGCGGGGGCCACCATGAGCAGTTCTTC. This sequence encodes CASSFPSGGHHEQFF.

The chain has TRBV10-3 and TRBJ1-1; the D gene is possibly TRBD1 (6 bases). There are 14 residues in the CDR3. From germline, CDR1 is ENHRY and CDR2 SYGVKD. The ends were cut back, 4 bases at V and 5 bases at J, with 14 bases in the middle. CDR3 residues: CAISGARGITEAFF. The CDR3 bases are TGTGCCATCAGTGGGGCCAGGGGAATAACTGAAGCTTTCTTT.

Comments on this clone: Other DNA sequences in this sample translate to the same CDR3. The J gene is TRBJ2-5, the V gene TRBV18; D remains ambiguous. The CDR3 sequence is 13 residues long. Trimming shortened V by 3 bases and J by 2 bases, and 7 bases separated the two germline ends. Germline CDR1 reads KGHSH; CDR2 reads LQKENI. The CDR3 sequence is CASSPPTQETQYF. The CDR3 DNA reads as TGTGCCAGCTCACCTCCAACACAAGAGACCCAGTACTTC. Variable domain in full (rest from reference TRBV18 and TRBJ2-5): NAGVMQNPRHLVRRRGQEARLRCSPMKGHSHVYWYRQLPEEGLKFMVYLQKENIIDESGMPKERFSAEFPKEGPSILRIQQVVRGDSAAYFCASSPPTQETQYFGPGTRLLVL.

The chain recombines TRBV5-1 with TRBJ1-1; D gene unclear. This CDR3 has 14 amino acids. CDR1 is SGHRS, CDR2 YFSETQ, per germline. Deletions cut 2 bases from V and 0 bases from J, with 8 bases between. The CDR3 loop is CASSLSGMNTEAFF. In DNA, the CDR3 is TGCGCCAGCAGCTTATCCGGGATGAACACTGAAGCTTTCTTT.

This sequence joins TRBV5-6 and TRBJ2-5; 7 bases agree with TRBD1. Matching the DNA end better, TRBJ2-7 makes the J call doubtful. The CDR3 is 15 residues long. Per germline, CDR1 SGHDT and CDR2 YYEEEE. The CDR3 here is CASSLWTGSSYEQYF. CDR3 nucleotides: TGTGCCAGCAGCCTCTGGACAGGCAGCTCCTACGAGCAGTACTTC.

The V call is TRBV10-1, the J call TRBJ1-6; TRBD1 might be the D (5 bases). The CDR3 runs 13 residues. Germline CDR1 reads WNHNN; CDR2 reads SYGVQD (reference sequence). Trimming stripped 3 bases from V and 10 bases from J, with 10 bases between. The CDR3: CASSDRAGSPLHF. CDR3 DNA sequence: TGCGCCAGCAGTGATCGGGCAGGGTCACCCCTCCACTTT.